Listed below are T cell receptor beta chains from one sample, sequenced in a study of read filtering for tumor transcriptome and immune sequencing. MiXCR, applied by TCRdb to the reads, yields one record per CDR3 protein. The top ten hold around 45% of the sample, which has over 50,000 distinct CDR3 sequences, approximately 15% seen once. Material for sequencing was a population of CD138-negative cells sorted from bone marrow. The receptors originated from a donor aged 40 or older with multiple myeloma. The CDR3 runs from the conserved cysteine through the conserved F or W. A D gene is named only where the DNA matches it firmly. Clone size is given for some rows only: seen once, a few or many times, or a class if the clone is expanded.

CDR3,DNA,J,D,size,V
CSARSRDAPWYEQYF,TGCAGTGCTAGAAGCCGGGACGCTCCCTGGTACGAGCAGTACTTC,TRBJ2-7,-,once,TRBV20-1
CASSFRVQETQYF,TGTGCCAGCAGTTTCAGGGTCCAAGAGACCCAGTACTTC,TRBJ2-5,-,many,TRBV12-3/TRBV12-4
CGARGAGDTEDFF,TGCGGTGCTAGAGGCGCAGGGGACACTGAAGATTTCTTT,TRBJ1-1,-,few,TRBV20-1
CASSDSAAAGHEQFF,TGTGCCAGCAGTGACTCGGCGGCAGCGGGGCATGAGCAGTTCTTC,TRBJ2-1,TRBD2,many,TRBV6-4
CASSRGQVPQPQHF,TGTGCCAGCAGCCGCGGACAGGTCCCTCAGCCCCAGCATTTT,TRBJ1-5,TRBD1,few,TRBV7-9
CASSFSGRNTEAFF,TGCGCCAGCAGCTTCTCCGGGCGGAACACTGAAGCTTTCTTT,TRBJ1-1,-,few,TRBV5-1
CASSLVGGKPDTQYF,TGCGCCAGCAGCTTGGTCGGCGGGAAACCGGATACGCAGTATTTT,TRBJ2-3,-,many,TRBV5-1
CAISAGQGANEQFF,TGTGCCATCAGTGCGGGACAGGGGGCAAATGAGCAGTTCTTC,TRBJ2-1,TRBD1,many,TRBV10-3
CASSLVAGYEQYF,TGTGCCAGCAGCTTGGTCGCGGGATACGAGCAGTACTTC,TRBJ2-7,-,many,TRBV5-8
CSARGSGRNTGELFF,TGCAGTGCTAGGGGTAGCGGGAGGAACACCGGGGAGCTGTTTTTT,TRBJ2-2,TRBD2,many,TRBV20-1
CASSPTAGTPDTDAQYF,TGTGCCAGCAGCCCGACGGCCGGGACCCCGGACACAGATGCGCAGTATTTT,TRBJ2-3,-,many,TRBV6-2/TRBV6-3
CASSNRENTEAFF,TGTGCCAGCAGTAACAGGGAGAACACTGAAGCTTTCTTT,TRBJ1-1,-,many,TRBV6-5
CSVVPTGGSETQYF,TGCAGCGTTGTCCCGACAGGGGGCTCGGAGACCCAGTACTTC,TRBJ2-5,TRBD1,many,TRBV29-1
CASSNGQGANEQFF,TGTGCCAGCAGCAATGGACAGGGGGCGAATGAGCAGTTCTTC,TRBJ2-1,TRBD1,many,TRBV6-2/TRBV6-3
CASSLQQGLAGHNEQFF,TGTGCCAGCAGTTTACAACAGGGACTAGCGGGGCACAATGAGCAGTTCTTC,TRBJ2-1,TRBD2,many,TRBV12-3/TRBV12-4
CASSSLAGERPEQYF,TGTGCCAGCAGTAGCCTAGCGGGAGAGCGCCCGGAGCAGTACTTC,TRBJ2-7,TRBD2,few,TRBV2
CASSVVEVTGGSTYNEQFF,TGTGCCAGCAGCGTAGTTGAGGTGACAGGGGGCTCTACCTACAATGAGCAGTTCTTC,TRBJ2-1,TRBD1,many,TRBV9
CASRIGGETQYF,TGCGCCAGCAGAATAGGAGGCGAGACCCAGTACTTC,TRBJ2-5,-,-,TRBV5-1
CSASPGSPRGTGELFF,TGCAGTGCTAGCCCTGGGTCCCCCAGGGGCACCGGGGAGCTGTTTTTT,TRBJ2-2,-,many,TRBV20-1
CASSAHRDRNYGYTF,TGTGCCAGCAGCGCGCACAGGGATAGGAACTATGGCTACACCTTC,TRBJ1-2,-,many,TRBV9
CASSDGLGTPNEQFF,TGTGCCAGCAGCGACGGACTAGGGACCCCTAATGAGCAGTTCTTC,TRBJ2-1,TRBD2,many,TRBV7-3
CSVATDLSGRTFYEQYF,TGCAGCGTCGCAACCGACCTTAGCGGGAGGACCTTCTACGAGCAGTACTTC,TRBJ2-7,TRBD2,many,TRBV29-1
CASSFGGSYEQYF,TGTGCCAGCAGCTTTGGCGGGAGCTACGAGCAGTACTTC,TRBJ2-7,TRBD2,many,TRBV7-9
CASSHTGGNTGELFF,TGTGCCAGCAGCCACACAGGGGGTAACACCGGGGAGCTGTTTTTT,TRBJ2-2,TRBD1,many,TRBV3-1
CASRNVGRSYNEQFF,TGTGCCAGCAGAAACGTGGGCCGCTCCTACAATGAGCAGTTCTTC,TRBJ2-1,-,-,TRBV7-2
CVSSWRRGTTDTQYF,TGTGTCAGCAGCTGGAGGAGGGGGACCACAGATACGCAGTATTTT,TRBJ2-3,-,-,TRBV11-2
CSAPRGDTQYF,TGCAGTGCACCCCGGGGAGATACGCAGTATTTT,TRBJ2-3,-,-,TRBV20-1
CATSNFRTSGSGELFF,TGTGCCACCAGCAACTTCAGGACTAGCGGGTCCGGGGAGCTGTTTTTT,TRBJ2-2,TRBD2,many,TRBV15
CASSLELAGLPGADEQFF,TGTGCCAGCAGCTTAGAGCTAGCGGGACTTCCCGGAGCCGATGAGCAGTTCTTC,TRBJ2-1,TRBD2,many,TRBV7-9
CSAQLQEYEQYF,TGCAGTGCTCAGTTGCAGGAATACGAGCAGTACTTC,TRBJ2-7,-,-,TRBV20-1
CASTDTQYF,TGTGCCAGCACAGATACGCAGTATTTT,TRBJ2-3,-,many,TRBV21-1
CASSQRLVESLFF,TGTGCCAGCAGCCAGAGACTAGTCGAGTCCCTGTTCTTC,TRBJ2-1,-,many,TRBV14
CSAGHLQKWNNEQFF,TGCAGTGCCGGACACCTCCAAAAGTGGAACAATGAGCAGTTCTTC,TRBJ2-1,-,many,TRBV20-1
CASSLLANTEAFF,TGTGCCAGCAGTTTACTAGCGAACACTGAAGCTTTCTTT,TRBJ1-1,-,many,TRBV28
CASSLSSGSSFF,TGTGCCAGCAGTTTGAGTTCCGGGAGTTCGTTCTTC,TRBJ2-1,-,many,TRBV12-3/TRBV12-4
CASSLVGGDTQYF,TGTGCCAGCAGCTTAGTTGGGGGGGATACGCAGTATTTT,TRBJ2-3,-,many,TRBV7-2
CASSSTGEAFF,TGTGCCAGCAGTTCCACAGGGGAAGCTTTCTTT,TRBJ1-1,-,many,TRBV12-3/TRBV12-4
CASSLSTGFNEQFF,TGTGCCAGCTCACTATCGACGGGATTCAATGAGCAGTTCTTC,TRBJ2-1,-,many,TRBV18
CSVEPRWGDEQFF,TGCAGCGTTGAACCTAGATGGGGTGATGAGCAGTTCTTC,TRBJ2-1,-,many,TRBV29-1
CASSRTVRYEQYF,TGTGCCAGCAGTCGGACAGTTAGGTACGAGCAGTACTTC,TRBJ2-7,-,many,TRBV6-2/TRBV6-3
CATSDSRGEGNQPQHF,TGTGCCACCAGTGATTCTCGAGGAGAAGGCAATCAGCCCCAGCATTTT,TRBJ1-5,-,few,TRBV24-1